The T cell receptor beta chain under discussion was sequenced for a study of T cell changes during pregnancy in multiple sclerosis. Assay used: immunoSEQ multiplex PCR; TCRdb lists only in-frame clones, some missing. The table records under 70,000 clones, 90% to 95% of them present only once. The clonotype was recovered from a female donor in good health, enrolled as a control in a pregnancy study. This material consisted of peripheral blood, taken in the third trimester of pregnancy.

The CDR3 nucleotides are TGTGCCAGCAGTTTTATTGGACTGGGGGACAGCAATGAGCAGTTCTTC. Encoded protein: CASSFIGLGDSNEQFF. The chain carries TRBV27 and TRBJ2-1, with TRBD1 matching 7 bases. CDR1 and CDR2 (germline): MNHEY, SMNVEV (reference sequence). Unmatched junction bases numbered 11, after V lost 3 bases and J lost 6 bases. The CDR3 is 16 residues long.